This note documents a single T cell receptor beta chain sequence. Its antigen is still unknown. UMIs and a universal primer site were added when TCR cDNA was made by 5'RACE template switching. TCRdb re-derived calls from the 5' RACE reads in MiXCR, one entry per CDR3 protein. The sample lists a few hundred thousand distinct CDR3 sequences, about 8.3% seen once, with about 16% in the top ten. V was trimmed by 1 base and J by 6 bases, leaving 10 bases between them. The CDR3 extends over 14 amino acids. Germline V lookup: CDR1 LGHNA, CDR2 YNFKEQ. The data were obtained in a study of T cells after yellow fever vaccination. Study observations and caveats: Abundant clonotypes from the bulk population could contaminate FACS-sorted repertoires. The CD4 compartment and the CD8 compartment contained a small share of clonotypes in common. Post-booster repertoires contained most primary-vaccination clones again (roughly 95% CD4, approximately 86% CD8).

The receptor comes from a man aged 18 to 29 who received the YFV17D yellow fever vaccine. The chain combines TRBV4-2 with TRBJ1-5, with D unresolved. The sequenced sample was PBMCs, obtained about 41 days after the first yellow fever vaccination. The CDR3 sequence is CASSQVRGTQPQHF. In nucleotides, the CDR3 is TGTGCCAGCAGCCAAGTCCGGGGTACTCAGCCCCAGCATTTT.